The 8 T cell receptor beta chains below come from one sample, sequenced in a study of blood T cell repertoires in COVID-19. Data came from immunoSEQ multiplex PCR; TCRdb stores just in-frame clones and leaves some out. In the table there are over 60,000 clones, over 80% of which are singletons. Sequenced: peripheral blood. These receptors were collected from an elderly woman with acute or convalescent COVID-19.

The chain links TRBV29-1 to TRBJ2-2, with 7 bases matching TRBD2. Germline V lookup: CDR1 SQVTM, CDR2 ANQGSEA. The trim removed 6 bases at V and 11 bases at J, leaving 18 bases unmatched. The CDR3 is 15 residues long. The CDR3: CSVIGAKREPIELFF. CDR3 in DNA: TGCAGCGTGATTGGGGCGAAGCGGGAACCCATTGAGCTGTTTTTT.

This CDR3 reads CASSLNRWEVFF. The DNA of the CDR3 is TGTGCCAGCAGCCTTAATCGGTGGGAGGTGTTCTTC. The rearrangement uses TRBV7-9 and TRBJ2-1, with D maybe TRBD2 (6 bases). Per the germline V gene, CDR1 is SEHNR and CDR2 is FQNEAQ (reference sequence). This CDR3 has 12 residues. V was cut by 5 bases and J by 15 bases, with 17 bases left in between.

The gene calls are TRBV28 and TRBJ2-7, with 9 bases aligning to TRBD1. The CDR3 sequence is 16 residues long. V trimming: 2 bases; J trimming: 4 bases; junction bases outside the gene matches: 9. Germline V CDR1 and CDR2: MDHEN, SYDVKM. The CDR3 is CASSLGTGPPLYEQYF. The CDR3 DNA sequence: TGTGCCAGCAGTTTAGGGACAGGGCCCCCCCTTTACGAGCAGTACTTC.

The J gene is TRBJ2-3, the V gene TRBV5-1; 7 nucleotides align to TRBD2. Germline CDR1 and CDR2: SGHRS and YFSETQ. With V trimmed by 10 bases and J by 3 bases, 11 bases remained unmatched. The CDR3 totals 14 residues. CDR3 DNA sequence: TGCGCCTGCCACGCGGGAGTTATAACAGATACGCAGTATTTT. This translates into CACHAGVITDTQYF.

The rearrangement joins TRBV6-2 or TRBV6-3 to TRBJ2-2, with D possibly matching TRBD1 (5 bases). This CDR3 comprises 16 residues. CDR1 is MNHEY, CDR2 SVGEGT, per germline. Trimming took 0 bases from V and 4 from J, leaving 12 bases between them. The CDR3 loop reads CASSYSTPGRTGELFF. DNA of the CDR3: TGTGCCAGCAGTTACTCTACGCCAGGGCGCACCGGGGAGCTGTTTTTT.

The V and J genes are TRBV10-1 and TRBJ1-6, with D possibly being TRBD1 (5 bases). The germline gives CDR1 WNHNN, CDR2 SYGVQD (reference sequence). The length of the CDR3 is 15 residues. V gave up 5 bases and J gave up 7 bases, with 15 bases separating them. In DNA, the CDR3 is TGCGCCAGCAGTCCCGACAGCCTAAAAAATTCACCCCTCCACTTT. Protein product: CASSPDSLKNSPLHF.

This clone was seen once. The chain combines TRBV20-1 with TRBJ1-1; TRBD1 agrees at 11 bases. The V and J ends lost 3 bases and 4 bases, in that order; junction bases with no gene match: 10. CDR3 length: 16 residues. Germline V CDR1 and CDR2: DFQATT, SNEGSKA (reference sequence). DNA of the CDR3: TGCAGTGCTAGTGACGGGACAGGGGGACGGGGCACTGAAGCTTTCTTT. This sequence encodes CSASDGTGGRGTEAFF.

The rearrangement joins TRBV19 to TRBJ1-5, with D uncertain. V lost 9 bases and J lost 3, with 15 bases in between. Per the germline V gene, CDR1 is LNHDA and CDR2 is SQIVND (reference sequence). CDR3 length equals 14 residues. CDR3 in amino acids: CASNSGGYNQPQHF. The CDR3 nucleotides read TGTGCCAGCAATTCGGGTGGGTACAATCAGCCCCAGCATTTT.